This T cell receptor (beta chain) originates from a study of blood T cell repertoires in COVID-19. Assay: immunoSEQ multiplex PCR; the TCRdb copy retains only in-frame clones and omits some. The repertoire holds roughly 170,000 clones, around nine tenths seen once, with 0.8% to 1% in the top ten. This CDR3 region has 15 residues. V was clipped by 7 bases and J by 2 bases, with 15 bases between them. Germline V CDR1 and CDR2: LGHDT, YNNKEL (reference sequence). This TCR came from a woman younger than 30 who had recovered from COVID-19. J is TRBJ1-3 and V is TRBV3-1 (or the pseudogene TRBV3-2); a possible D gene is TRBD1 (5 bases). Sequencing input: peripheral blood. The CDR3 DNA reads TGTGCCAGCACATCACAGGAGACAGCTGGAAACACCATATATTTT. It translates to CASTSQETAGNTIYF.